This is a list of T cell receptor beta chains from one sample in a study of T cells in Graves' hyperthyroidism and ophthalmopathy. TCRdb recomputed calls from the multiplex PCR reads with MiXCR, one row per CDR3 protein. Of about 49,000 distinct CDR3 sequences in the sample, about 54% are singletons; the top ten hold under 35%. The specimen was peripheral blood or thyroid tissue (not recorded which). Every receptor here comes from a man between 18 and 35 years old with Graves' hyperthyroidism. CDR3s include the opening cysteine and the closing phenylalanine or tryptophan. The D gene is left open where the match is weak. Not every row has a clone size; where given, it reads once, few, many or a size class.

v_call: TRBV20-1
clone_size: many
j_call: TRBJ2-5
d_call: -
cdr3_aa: CSAPHTAALTPKTQYF
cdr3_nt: TGCAGTGCTCCTCATACAGCGGCTCTTACCCCCAAGACCCAGTACTTC

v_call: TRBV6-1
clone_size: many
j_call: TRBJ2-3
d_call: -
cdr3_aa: CASTVLGGTTDTQYF
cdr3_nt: TGTGCCAGCACCGTACTAGGAGGCACTACAGATACGCAGTATTTT

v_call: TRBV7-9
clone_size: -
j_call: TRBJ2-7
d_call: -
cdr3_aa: CASSLESPSEQYF
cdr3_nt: TGTGCCAGCAGCTTAGAGTCCCCTTCAGAGCAGTACTTC

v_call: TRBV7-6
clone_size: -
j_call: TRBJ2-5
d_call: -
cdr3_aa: CASSPRAETQYF
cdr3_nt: TGTGCCAGCAGCCCAAGGGCGGAGACCCAGTACTTC

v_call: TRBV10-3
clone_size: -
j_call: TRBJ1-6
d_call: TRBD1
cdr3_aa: CAIKPGQGDSPLHF
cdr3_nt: TGTGCCATCAAGCCGGGACAGGGCGATTCACCCCTCCACTTT

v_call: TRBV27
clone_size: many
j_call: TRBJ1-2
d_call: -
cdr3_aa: CASSFLGRGPKDGYTF
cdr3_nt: TGTGCCAGCAGTTTTCTCGGCAGAGGACCTAAGGATGGCTACACCTTC

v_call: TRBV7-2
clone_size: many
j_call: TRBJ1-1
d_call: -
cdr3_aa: CASSFGQMNTEAFF
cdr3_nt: TGTGCCAGCAGCTTCGGCCAGATGAACACTGAAGCTTTCTTT

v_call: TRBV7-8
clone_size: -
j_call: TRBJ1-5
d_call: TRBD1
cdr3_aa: CASSLTGQGWQPQHF
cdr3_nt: TGTGCCAGCAGCTTAACCGGACAGGGGTGGCAGCCCCAGCATTTT

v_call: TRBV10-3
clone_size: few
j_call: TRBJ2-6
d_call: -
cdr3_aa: CAIKVAGANVLTF
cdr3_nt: TGTGCCATCAAGGTGGCTGGGGCCAACGTCCTGACTTTC

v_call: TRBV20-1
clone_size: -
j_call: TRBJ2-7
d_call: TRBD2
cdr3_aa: CSARLAGGRYEQYF
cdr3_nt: TGCAGTGCTAGACTAGCGGGGGGGCGCTACGAGCAGTACTTC

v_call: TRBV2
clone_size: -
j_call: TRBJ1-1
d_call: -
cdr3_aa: CASNRDTNEAFF
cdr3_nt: TGTGCCAGCAACCGGGACACGAATGAAGCTTTCTTT

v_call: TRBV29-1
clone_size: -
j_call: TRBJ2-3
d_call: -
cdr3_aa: CSVEVGVAQYF
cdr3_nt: TGCAGCGTTGAAGTGGGGGTAGCGCAGTATTTT

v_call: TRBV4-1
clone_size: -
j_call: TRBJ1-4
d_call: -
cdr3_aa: CVSSQAESRMGKLFF
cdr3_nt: TGCGTCAGCAGCCAAGCAGAATCGAGGATGGGAAAACTGTTTTTT

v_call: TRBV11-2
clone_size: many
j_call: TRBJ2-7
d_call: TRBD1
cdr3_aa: CASSLAGGSYEQYF
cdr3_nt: TGTGCCAGCAGCTTAGCAGGGGGCTCCTACGAGCAGTACTTC

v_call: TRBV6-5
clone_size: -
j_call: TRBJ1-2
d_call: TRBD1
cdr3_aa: CASSYDLRDRDAHGYTF
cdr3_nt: TGTGCCAGCAGTTACGATCTGAGGGACAGGGATGCCCATGGCTACACCTTC

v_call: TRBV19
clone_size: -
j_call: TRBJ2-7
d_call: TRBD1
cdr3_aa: CASSRTGGYEQYF
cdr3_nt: TGTGCCAGTAGTAGGACAGGGGGCTACGAGCAGTACTTC

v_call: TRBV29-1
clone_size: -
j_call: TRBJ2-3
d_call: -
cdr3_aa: CSVRIMDTQYF
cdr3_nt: TGCAGCGTGAGAATAATGGATACGCAGTATTTT

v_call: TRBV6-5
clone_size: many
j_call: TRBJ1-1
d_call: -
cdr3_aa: CASSYTSNTEAFF
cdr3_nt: TGTGCCAGCAGTTATACCTCGAACACTGAAGCTTTCTTT

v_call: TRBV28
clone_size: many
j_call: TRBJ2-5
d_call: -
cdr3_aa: CASSFRNEETQYF
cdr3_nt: TGTGCCAGCAGTTTTCGTAATGAAGAGACCCAGTACTTC

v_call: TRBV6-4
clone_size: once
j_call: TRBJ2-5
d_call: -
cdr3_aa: CASSDWGRNQETQYF
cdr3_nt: TGTGCCAGCAGTGACTGGGGCAGGAACCAAGAGACCCAGTACTTC

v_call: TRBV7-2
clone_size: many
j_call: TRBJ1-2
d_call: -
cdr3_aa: CASSRSGGSYGYTF
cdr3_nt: TGTGCCAGCAGCCGGAGCGGAGGCTCCTATGGCTACACCTTC

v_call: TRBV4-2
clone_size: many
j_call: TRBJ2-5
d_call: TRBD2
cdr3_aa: CASSPLAGGPETQYF
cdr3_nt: TGTGCCAGCAGCCCTCTAGCGGGAGGGCCCGAGACCCAGTACTTC

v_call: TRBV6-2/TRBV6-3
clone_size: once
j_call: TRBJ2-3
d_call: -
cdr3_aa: CASSPRGGLSTDTQYF
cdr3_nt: TGTGCCAGCAGTCCTAGAGGGGGACTTAGCACAGATACGCAGTATTTT